These 5 T cell receptor beta chains were all obtained from the same sample, sequenced in a study of cytomegalovirus exposure and HLA in healthy donors. Use of 60 Vbeta and 13 Jbeta primers characterized the PCR. Method: immunoSEQ multiplex PCR; TCRdb's copy keeps in-frame clones and lacks some. The sample contains just under 95,000 clones, about four fifths of which appear only once. Specimen: PBMCs. Every receptor here comes from a woman younger than 35 in good health and CMV-seropositive.

The chain uses TRBV29-1 and TRBJ2-5; the match to TRBD2 covers 7 bases. The CDR3 sequence is 13 residues long. Germline values: CDR1 SQVTM, CDR2 ANQGSEA. With 4 bases clipped from V and 1 base from J, the junction kept 3 bases outside the gene matches. The CDR3, as DNA: TGCAGCGTTGGGGGGGGTTTCCAAGAGACCCAGTACTTC. This encodes CSVGGGFQETQYF.

The rearrangement uses TRBV7-2 and TRBJ2-2; 7 nucleotides agree with TRBD1. The CDR3 contains 15 residues. The germline gives CDR1 SGHTA, CDR2 FQGNSA. The junction had 9 bases not matched to a gene; V was cut back by 5 bases and J by 6 bases. The CDR3 sequence: CASSVDRALAGELFF. DNA of the CDR3: TGTGCCAGCAGCGTCGACAGGGCCCTCGCCGGGGAGCTGTTTTTT.

The chain uses TRBV5-4 and TRBJ1-4, with D uncertain. CDR3 length: 13 amino acids. From germline, CDR1 is SGHNT and CDR2 YYREEE (reference sequence). Trimming pared 0 bases from V and 10 bases from J, leaving 10 bases between. CDR3 in amino acids: CASSLAGKRKLFF. The CDR3 DNA sequence: TGTGCCAGCAGCTTGGCCGGGAAAAGAAAACTGTTTTTT.

The chain links TRBV11-2 to TRBJ2-6; no reliable D call. The CDR3 is made up of 15 amino acids. Germline assignment: CDR1 SGHAT and CDR2 FQNNGV. Trimming pared 0 bases from V and 0 bases from J, leaving 3 bases between. This chain's CDR3 is CASSLEASGANVLTF. DNA for the CDR3: TGTGCCAGCAGCTTAGAAGCCTCTGGGGCCAACGTCCTGACTTTC.

The CDR3 sequence is CASSNNRGQYTEAFF. The CDR3 DNA reads TGTGCCAGCAGTAACAACAGGGGGCAATACACTGAAGCTTTCTTT. The chain has TRBV25-1 and TRBJ1-1; 9 nucleotides line up with TRBD1. The germline gives CDR1 MGHDK, CDR2 SYGVNS. V was clipped by 5 bases and J by 3 bases; unmatched bases: 7. CDR3 length equals 15 residues. Together with reference TRBV25-1 and TRBJ1-1, the CDR3 gives the full variable domain: EADIYQTPRYLVIGTGKKITLECSQTMGHDKMYWYQQDPGMELHLIHYSYGVNSTEKGDLSSESTVSRIRTEHFPLTLESARPSHTSQYLCASSNNRGQYTEAFFGQGTRLTVV.